The 21 T cell receptor beta chains in this list originate from one sample, sequenced in a study. Sequenced by immunoSEQ multiplex PCR; TCRdb stores in-frame clones only, minus some. The sample shows roughly 68,000 clones, 93% of them seen only once. The sequenced material came from PBMCs. The receptor set was obtained from a man aged 35 to 55 with rheumatoid arthritis.

On this clone itself: Other nucleotide sequences from this sample produce the same CDR3. The chain couples TRBV20-1 to TRBJ1-3; D is unclear. The CDR3 is made up of 11 amino acids. The V end was cut by 5 bases, the J end by 2 bases, with 4 bases between. Germline lookup yields CDR1 DFQATT and CDR2 SNEGSKA (reference sequence). The CDR3 sequence is CSARAGNTIYF. CDR3 DNA: TGCAGTGCTCGGGCTGGAAACACCATATATTTT.

The rearrangement links TRBV28 to TRBJ1-4, with D uncertain. V was trimmed by 6 bases and J by 5 bases, leaving 7 bases between them. The V gene's germline CDR1 is MDHEN and CDR2 SYDVKM. The length of the CDR3 is 12 residues. For the CDR3, the DNA is TGTGCCAGCAGGTCTATAAATGAAAAACTGTTTTTT. Amino acids: CASRSINEKLFF.

The rearrangement links TRBV7-9 to TRBJ2-5, with TRBD2 as a possible D gene (5 bases). V lost 2 bases, J lost 3 bases, and 16 bases lay in between. CDR1 SEHNR and CDR2 FQNEAQ come from the germline V gene (reference sequence). The CDR3 loop spans 16 amino acids. CDR3 loop: CASSLYGEKGKETQYF. The CDR3 nucleotides are TGTGCCAGCAGCTTATATGGGGAGAAGGGCAAAGAGACCCAGTACTTC.

V and J are TRBV19 and TRBJ2-2; 7 bases agree with TRBD1. V lost 7 bases to trimming and J lost 3 bases; unmatched junction nucleotides: 2. Germline lookup yields CDR1 LNHDA and CDR2 SQIVND (reference sequence). This CDR3 comprises 13 residues. The CDR3 DNA reads TGTGCCAGTAACAGGGGTTACACCGGGGAGCTGTTTTTT. The encoded protein is CASNRGYTGELFF. The whole variable domain, filled in from reference TRBV19 and TRBJ2-2, reads DGGITQSPKYLFRKEGQNVTLSCEQNLNHDAMYWYRQDPGQGLRLIYYSQIVNDFQKGDIAEGYSVSREKKESFPLTVTSAQKNPTAFYLCASNRGYTGELFFGEGSRLTVL.

V and J are TRBV5-1 and TRBJ1-1; 8 bases fit TRBD1. Germline CDR1 SGHRS, CDR2 YFSETQ. The length of the CDR3 is 17 residues. The ends lost 3 bases at V and 1 base at J; junction bases unmatched: 11. CDR3 in amino acids: CASSSTSLRGPNTEAFF. As DNA, the CDR3 is TGCGCCAGCAGCTCGACCAGCCTCAGGGGGCCGAACACTGAAGCTTTCTTT.

The chain uses TRBV5-4 and TRBJ1-6; TRBD1 aligns across 8 bases. There are 15 residues in the CDR3. Germline V lookup: CDR1 SGHNT, CDR2 YYREEE (reference sequence). Germline trimming cut 0 bases from V and 14 bases from J; bases unmatched to any gene: 10. This chain's CDR3 is CASSLAGQGVEALHF. The CDR3 nucleotides are TGTGCCAGCAGCTTGGCCGGACAGGGAGTGGAAGCCCTCCACTTT.

The chain carries TRBV7-9 and TRBJ2-3; D is uncertain. The CDR3 runs to 15 residues. Trimming left V 5 bases short and J 0 bases short, with 12 bases between. Per the germline V gene, CDR1 is SEHNR and CDR2 is FQNEAQ (reference sequence). The chain's CDR3 is CASSGRGGSTDTQYF. The DNA of the CDR3 is TGTGCCAGCAGCGGAAGAGGCGGTAGCACAGATACGCAGTATTTT.

This chain uses TRBV21-1 with TRBJ2-3. TRBV21-1 is deemed a pseudogene. The CDR3 is made up of 12 amino acids. The CDR3 here is CASSKEADTQYF. DNA for the CDR3: TGTGCCAGCAGCAAGGAAGCAGATACGCAGTATTTT.

In DNA, the CDR3 is TGTGCCAGCAGCCACGCCGACCTGGGGGGTAGTGAAAAACTGTTTTTT. Residues: CASSHADLGGSEKLFF. The genes are TRBV3-1 (or the pseudogene TRBV3-2) and TRBJ1-4; tentatively, D is TRBD1 (5 bases). Trimming took 3 bases from V and 7 from J, leaving 18 bases between them. The germline gives CDR1 LGHDT, CDR2 YNNKEL (reference sequence). The CDR3 is 16 amino acids.

V gene TRBV6-5 combines with J gene TRBJ1-2; the match to TRBD1 covers 7 bases. J lost 2 bases, V lost 8 bases, and 5 bases had no gene match. Germline V CDR1 and CDR2: MNHEY, SVGAGI. The CDR3 contains 13 residues. The CDR3 protein is CASYRGPNYGYTF. CDR3 nucleotide sequence: TGTGCCAGCTACAGGGGCCCCAACTATGGCTACACCTTC.

V and J are TRBV10-3 and TRBJ2-5, with 9 bases identical to TRBD1. The CDR3 extends over 13 amino acids. Germline V lookup: CDR1 ENHRY, CDR2 SYGVKD. Trimming removed 6 bases from V and 3 bases from J; junction bases left unmatched: 2. The CDR3 protein is CAISRDREETQYF. The CDR3 nucleotides read TGTGCCATCAGCCGGGACAGGGAAGAGACCCAGTACTTC.

This clone was observed a single time. This chain uses TRBV10-3 with TRBJ2-7; D may correspond to TRBD1 or TRBD2 (5 bases each). V was pared by 6 bases and J by 3 bases, with 15 bases between. CDR3 length: 14 residues. Germline V CDR1 and CDR2: ENHRY, SYGVKD. The CDR3 reads CAIRSAGTSYEQYF. In DNA, the CDR3 is TGTGCCATCAGAAGTGCCGGGACGAGCTACGAGCAGTACTTC.

The J gene is TRBJ1-2, the V gene TRBV7-3; 7 bases align to TRBD1. CDR3 size: 15 residues. Losses at the gene ends were 6 bases for V and 8 bases for J; bases not matched to a gene: 15. Germline V CDR1 and CDR2: SGHTA, FQGTGA. The DNA of the CDR3 is TGTGCCAGCAGGAAGGGGGCAGAACCGGTGTTAGGCTACACCTTC. Amino acid sequence: CASRKGAEPVLGYTF.

The chain links TRBV5-4 to TRBJ2-1, with no clear D. Trimming cost V 3 bases and J 0 bases, with 10 bases left between them. The germline gives CDR1 SGHNT, CDR2 YYREEE (reference sequence). CDR3 length: 15 residues. Here the CDR3 reads CASSSYQGSYNEQFF. The CDR3 nucleotides are TGTGCCAGCAGCTCTTACCAAGGCTCCTACAATGAGCAGTTCTTC.

The V and J genes are TRBV4-3 and TRBJ2-4; 10 bases are a match to TRBD1. The CDR3 is 19 residues long. Germline V gene lookup returns CDR1 LGHNA and CDR2 YSLEER. V was clipped by 0 bases and J by 2 bases; unmatched bases: 10. CDR3 sequence (DNA): TGCGCCAGCAGCCAAGACCCAGGGGGACAGGGGCTAACCAAAAACATTCAGTACTTC. As protein: CASSQDPGGQGLTKNIQYF.

This clone was found once. The V call is TRBV25-1, the J call TRBJ2-1; a weak D match, TRBD1 (5 bases). CDR1 MGHDK and CDR2 SYGVNS come from the germline V gene. The CDR3 contains 18 residues. V lost 2 bases to trimming and J lost 0 bases, with 17 bases between them. The CDR3 region is CASSEVSRLTDSYNEQFF. In nucleotides, the CDR3 is TGTGCCAGCAGTGAAGTCTCCCGACTGACAGACTCCTACAATGAGCAGTTCTTC.

The chain employs TRBV6-5 and TRBJ2-3; 12 bases are a match to TRBD2. The CDR3 contains 15 residues. V shed 7 bases and J 4 bases; nucleotides not matched to a gene: 6. The germline V gene encodes CDR1 MNHEY and CDR2 SVGAGI. The CDR3 here is CASIWTSGASDTQYF. CDR3 sequence (DNA): TGTGCCAGCATATGGACTAGCGGGGCTTCAGATACGCAGTATTTT.

V usage is TRBV6-5 and J usage is TRBJ2-2; 9 nucleotides line up with TRBD2. V lost 2 bases and J lost 6; bases outside the gene matches: 7. The CDR3 sequence is 16 residues long. In germline, CDR1 is MNHEY, CDR2 SVGAGI. DNA for the CDR3: TGTGCCAGCAGTTACGAATGGCTAGCGGGGTCCGGGGAGCTGTTTTTT. It encodes CASSYEWLAGSGELFF.

V is TRBV15 and J is TRBJ1-5; 10 bases are a match to TRBD1. V trimming: 5 bases; J trimming: 0 bases; junction bases outside the gene matches: 10. The CDR3 has 18 residues. The germline gives CDR1 LNHNV, CDR2 YYDKDF (reference sequence). The CDR3 nucleotides read TGTGCCACCAGCCGCCAGACAGGGGGCATTTATAGCAATCAGCCCCAGCATTTT. Translation gives CATSRQTGGIYSNQPQHF.

The V gene is TRBV7-2, the J gene TRBJ2-5; D possibly corresponds to TRBD2 (6 bases). Germline loops: CDR1 SGHTA, CDR2 FQGNSA. Trimming left V 3 bases short and J 0 bases short, with 14 bases between. The CDR3 has 16 residues. The CDR3 sequence: CASSLILRGYQETQYF. CDR3 coding DNA: TGTGCCAGCAGCTTGATACTCCGGGGGTACCAAGAGACCCAGTACTTC. Combining the CDR3 with reference TRBV7-2 and TRBJ2-5 gives the whole variable domain GAGVSQSPSNKVTEKGKDVELRCDPISGHTALYWYRQSLGQGLEFLIYFQGNSAPDKSGLPSDRFSAERTGGSVSTLTIQRTQQEDSAVYLCASSLILRGYQETQYFGPGTRLLVL.

The chain recombines TRBV5-1 with TRBJ2-2, with 9 bases matching TRBD1. Per germline, CDR1 SGHRS and CDR2 YFSETQ. V trimming: 0 bases; J trimming: 6 bases; junction bases outside the gene matches: 6. There are 16 residues in the CDR3. The DNA of the CDR3 is TGCGCCAGCAGCTTGGGAGGACAGGGGCAACCCGGGGAGCTGTTTTTT. This encodes CASSLGGQGQPGELFF. The full variable domain, completed using reference TRBV5-1 and TRBJ2-2, is KAGVTQTPRYLIKTRGQQVTLSCSPISGHRSVSWYQQTPGQGLQFLFEYFSETQRNKGNFPGRFSGRQFSNSRSEMNVSTLELGDSALYLCASSLGGQGQPGELFFGEGSRLTVL.